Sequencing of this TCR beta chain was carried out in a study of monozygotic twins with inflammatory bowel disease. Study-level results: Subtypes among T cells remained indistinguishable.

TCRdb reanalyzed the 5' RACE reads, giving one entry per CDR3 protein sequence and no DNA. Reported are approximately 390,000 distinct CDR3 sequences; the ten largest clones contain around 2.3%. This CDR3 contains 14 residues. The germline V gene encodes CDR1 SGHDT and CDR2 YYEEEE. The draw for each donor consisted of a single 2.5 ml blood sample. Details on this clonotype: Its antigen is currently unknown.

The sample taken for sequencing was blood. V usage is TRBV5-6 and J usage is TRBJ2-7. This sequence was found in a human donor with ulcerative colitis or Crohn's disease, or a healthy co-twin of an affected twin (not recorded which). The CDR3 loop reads CASSLGRITREQYF.